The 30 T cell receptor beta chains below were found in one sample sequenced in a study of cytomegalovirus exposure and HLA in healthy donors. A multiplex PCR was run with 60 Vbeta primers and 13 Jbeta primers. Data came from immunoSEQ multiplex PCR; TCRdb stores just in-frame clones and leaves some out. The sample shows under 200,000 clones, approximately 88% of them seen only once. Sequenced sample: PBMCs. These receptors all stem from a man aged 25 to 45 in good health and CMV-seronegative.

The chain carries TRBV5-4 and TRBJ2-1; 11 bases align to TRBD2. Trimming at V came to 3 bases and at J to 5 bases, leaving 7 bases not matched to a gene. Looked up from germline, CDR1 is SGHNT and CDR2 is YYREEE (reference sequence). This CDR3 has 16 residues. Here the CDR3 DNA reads TGTGCCAGCAGCTACGGAGGGACTAGCGGCCACAATGAGCAGTTCTTC. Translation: CASSYGGTSGHNEQFF.

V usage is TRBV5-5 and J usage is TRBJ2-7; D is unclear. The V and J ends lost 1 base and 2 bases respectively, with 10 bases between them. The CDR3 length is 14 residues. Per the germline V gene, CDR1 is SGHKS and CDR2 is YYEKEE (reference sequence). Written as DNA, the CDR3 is TGTGCCAGCAGCTTGTTGAACTCCCCCTACGAGCAGTACTTC. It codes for CASSLLNSPYEQYF. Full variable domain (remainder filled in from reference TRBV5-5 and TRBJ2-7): DAGVTQSPTHLIKTRGQQVTLRCSPISGHKSVSWYQQVLGQGPQFIFQYYEKEERGRGNFPDRFSARQFPNYSSELNVNALLLGDSALYLCASSLLNSPYEQYFGPGTRLTVT.

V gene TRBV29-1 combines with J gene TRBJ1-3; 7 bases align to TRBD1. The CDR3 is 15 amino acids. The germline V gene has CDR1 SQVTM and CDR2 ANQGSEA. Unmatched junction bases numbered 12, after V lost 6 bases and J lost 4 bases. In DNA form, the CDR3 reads TGCAGCGTAGAGACAGGGTTTGGCCCGGGAAACACCATATATTTT. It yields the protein CSVETGFGPGNTIYF.

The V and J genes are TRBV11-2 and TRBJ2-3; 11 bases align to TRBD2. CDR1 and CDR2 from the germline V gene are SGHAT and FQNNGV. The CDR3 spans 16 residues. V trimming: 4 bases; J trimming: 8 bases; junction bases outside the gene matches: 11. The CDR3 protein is CASSSDLAGGSGTQYF. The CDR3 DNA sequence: TGTGCCAGCAGCTCAGATCTAGCGGGGGGCTCAGGTACGCAGTATTTT.

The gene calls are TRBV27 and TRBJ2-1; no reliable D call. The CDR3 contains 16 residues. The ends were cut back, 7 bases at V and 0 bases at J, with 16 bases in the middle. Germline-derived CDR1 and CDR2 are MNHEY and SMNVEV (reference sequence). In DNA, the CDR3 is TGTGCCAGCACTTCCTTGACTTTTAACTCCTACAATGAGCAGTTCTTC. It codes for CASTSLTFNSYNEQFF.

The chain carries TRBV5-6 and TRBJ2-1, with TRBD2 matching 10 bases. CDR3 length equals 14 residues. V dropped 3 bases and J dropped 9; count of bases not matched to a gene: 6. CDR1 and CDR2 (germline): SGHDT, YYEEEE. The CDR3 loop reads CASSSGTSDGEQFF. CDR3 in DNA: TGTGCCAGCAGCTCAGGGACTAGCGACGGTGAGCAGTTCTTC.

The CDR3 DNA is TGCGCCAGCAGCCAAGATTCGGCCAGGGTTTTTGGGGAGCTGTTTTTT. Protein: CASSQDSARVFGELFF. This chain uses TRBV4-1 with TRBJ2-2; D is possibly TRBD1 (5 bases). Germline V gene sequence: CDR1 MGHRA, CDR2 YSYEKL. Trimming pared 0 bases from V and 8 bases from J, leaving 16 bases between. The CDR3 sequence is 16 residues long.

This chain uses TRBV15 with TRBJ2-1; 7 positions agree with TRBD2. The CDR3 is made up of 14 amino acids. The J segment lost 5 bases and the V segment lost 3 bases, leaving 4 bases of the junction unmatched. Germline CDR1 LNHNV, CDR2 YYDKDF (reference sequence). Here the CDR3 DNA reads TGTGCCACCAGCAGGGCTAGCGGAGACAATGAGCAGTTCTTC. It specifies CATSRASGDNEQFF.

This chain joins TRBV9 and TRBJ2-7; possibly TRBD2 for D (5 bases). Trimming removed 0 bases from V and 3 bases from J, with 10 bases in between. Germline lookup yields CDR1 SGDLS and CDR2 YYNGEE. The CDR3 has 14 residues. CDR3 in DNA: TGTGCCAGCAGCGTAGCTACCGGAGGCTACGAGCAGTACTTC. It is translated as CASSVATGGYEQYF. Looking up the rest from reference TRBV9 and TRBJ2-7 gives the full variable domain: DSGVTQTPKHLITATGQRVTLRCSPRSGDLSVYWYQQSLDQGLQFLIQYYNGEERAKGNILERFSAQQFPDLHSELNLSSLELGDSALYFCASSVATGGYEQYFGPGTRLTVT.

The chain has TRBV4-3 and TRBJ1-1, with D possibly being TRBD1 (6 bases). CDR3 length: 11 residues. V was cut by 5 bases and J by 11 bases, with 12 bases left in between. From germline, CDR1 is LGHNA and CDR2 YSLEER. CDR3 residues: CASSSEGGAFF. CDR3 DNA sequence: TGCGCCAGCAGCTCAGAAGGGGGTGCTTTCTTT.

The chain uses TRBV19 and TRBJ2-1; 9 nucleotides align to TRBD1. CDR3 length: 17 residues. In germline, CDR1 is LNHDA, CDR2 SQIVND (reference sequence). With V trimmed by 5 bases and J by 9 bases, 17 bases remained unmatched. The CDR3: CASSVPRTGDVFSEQFF. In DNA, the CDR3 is TGTGCCAGTAGTGTCCCCAGGACAGGGGATGTTTTTTCTGAGCAGTTCTTC. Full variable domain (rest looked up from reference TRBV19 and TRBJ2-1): DGGITQSPKYLFRKEGQNVTLSCEQNLNHDAMYWYRQDPGQGLRLIYYSQIVNDFQKGDIAEGYSVSREKKESFPLTVTSAQKNPTAFYLCASSVPRTGDVFSEQFFGPGTRLTVL.

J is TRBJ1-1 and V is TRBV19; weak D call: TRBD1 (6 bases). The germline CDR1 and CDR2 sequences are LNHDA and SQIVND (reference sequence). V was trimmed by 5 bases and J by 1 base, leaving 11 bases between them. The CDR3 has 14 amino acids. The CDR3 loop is CASSHDRRNTEAFF. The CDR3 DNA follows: TGTGCCAGTAGTCACGACAGGAGGAACACTGAAGCTTTCTTT. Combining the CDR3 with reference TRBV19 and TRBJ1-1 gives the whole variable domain DGGITQSPKYLFRKEGQNVTLSCEQNLNHDAMYWYRQDPGQGLRLIYYSQIVNDFQKGDIAEGYSVSREKKESFPLTVTSAQKNPTAFYLCASSHDRRNTEAFFGQGTRLTVV.

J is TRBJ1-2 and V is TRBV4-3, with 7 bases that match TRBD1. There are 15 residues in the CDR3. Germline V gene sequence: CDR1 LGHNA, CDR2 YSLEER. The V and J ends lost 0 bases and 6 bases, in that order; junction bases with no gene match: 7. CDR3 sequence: CASSQEGGEGNGYTF. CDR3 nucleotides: TGCGCCAGCAGCCAAGAAGGGGGCGAGGGGAATGGCTACACCTTC.

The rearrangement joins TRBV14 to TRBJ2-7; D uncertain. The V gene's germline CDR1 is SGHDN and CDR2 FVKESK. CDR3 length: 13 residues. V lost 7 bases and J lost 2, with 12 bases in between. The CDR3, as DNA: TGTGCCAGCAATGCGAACAGAGCCTACGAGCAGTACTTC. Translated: CASNANRAYEQYF. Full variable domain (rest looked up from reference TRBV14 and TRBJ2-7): EAGVTQFPSHSVIEKGQTVTLRCDPISGHDNLYWYRRVMGKEIKFLLHFVKESKQDESGMPNNRFLAERTGGTYSTLKVQPAELEDSGVYFCASNANRAYEQYFGPGTRLTVT.

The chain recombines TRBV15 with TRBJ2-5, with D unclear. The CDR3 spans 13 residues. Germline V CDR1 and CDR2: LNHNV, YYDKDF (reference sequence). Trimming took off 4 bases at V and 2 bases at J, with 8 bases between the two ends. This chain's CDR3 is CATSTRFQETQYF. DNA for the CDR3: TGTGCCACCAGCACGCGCTTTCAAGAGACCCAGTACTTC.

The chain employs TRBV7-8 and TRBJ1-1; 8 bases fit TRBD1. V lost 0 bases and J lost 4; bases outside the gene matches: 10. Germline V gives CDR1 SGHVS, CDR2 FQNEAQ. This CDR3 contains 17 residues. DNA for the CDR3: TGTGCCAGCAGCTTAGCGAGTCAGGGGGCTGGTAGCACTGAAGCTTTCTTT. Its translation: CASSLASQGAGSTEAFF. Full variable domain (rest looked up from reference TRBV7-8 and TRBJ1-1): GAGVSQSPRYKVAKRGQDVALRCDPISGHVSLFWYQQALGQGPEFLTYFQNEAQLDKSGLPSDRFFAERPEGSVSTLKIQRTQQEDSAVYLCASSLASQGAGSTEAFFGQGTRLTVV.

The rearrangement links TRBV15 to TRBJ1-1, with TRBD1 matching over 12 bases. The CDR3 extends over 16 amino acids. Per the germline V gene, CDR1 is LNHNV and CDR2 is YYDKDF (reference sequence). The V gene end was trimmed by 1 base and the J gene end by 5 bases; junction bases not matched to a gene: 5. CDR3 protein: CATSRGDRGRRTEAFF. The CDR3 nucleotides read TGTGCCACCAGCAGAGGGGACAGGGGGCGGAGGACTGAAGCTTTCTTT.

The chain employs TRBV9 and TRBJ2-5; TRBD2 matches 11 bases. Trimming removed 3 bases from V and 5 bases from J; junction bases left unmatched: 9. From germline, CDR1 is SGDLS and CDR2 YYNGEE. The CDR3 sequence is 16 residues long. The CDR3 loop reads CASSGLTSGGGETQYF. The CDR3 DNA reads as TGTGCCAGCAGCGGCCTAACTAGCGGGGGTGGGGAGACCCAGTACTTC.

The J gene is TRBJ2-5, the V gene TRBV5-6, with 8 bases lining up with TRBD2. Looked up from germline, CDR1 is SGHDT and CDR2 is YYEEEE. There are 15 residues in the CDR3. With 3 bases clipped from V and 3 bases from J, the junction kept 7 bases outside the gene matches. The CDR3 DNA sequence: TGTGCCAGCAGCTCCCCCCAGCGGGGGAAAGAGACCCAGTACTTC. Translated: CASSSPQRGKETQYF.

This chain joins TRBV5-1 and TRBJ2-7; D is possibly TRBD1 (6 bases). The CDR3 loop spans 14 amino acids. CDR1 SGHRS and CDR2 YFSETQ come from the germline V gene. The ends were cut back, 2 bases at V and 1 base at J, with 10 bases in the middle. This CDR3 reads CASSFLGHSYEQYF. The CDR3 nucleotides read TGCGCCAGCAGCTTTCTGGGACATTCCTACGAGCAGTACTTC.

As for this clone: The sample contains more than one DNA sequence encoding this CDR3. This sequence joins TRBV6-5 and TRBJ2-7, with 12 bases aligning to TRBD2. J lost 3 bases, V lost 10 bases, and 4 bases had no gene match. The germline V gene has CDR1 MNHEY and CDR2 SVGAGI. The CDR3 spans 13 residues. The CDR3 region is CATRLAGVYEQYF. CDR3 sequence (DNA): TGTGCCACTCGACTAGCGGGGGTCTACGAGCAGTACTTC.

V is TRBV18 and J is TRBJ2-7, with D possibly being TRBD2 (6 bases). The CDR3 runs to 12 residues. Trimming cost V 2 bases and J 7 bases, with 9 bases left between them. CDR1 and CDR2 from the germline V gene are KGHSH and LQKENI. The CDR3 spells CASSPEGREQYF. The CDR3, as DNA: TGTGCCAGCTCACCAGAAGGGAGGGAGCAGTACTTC.

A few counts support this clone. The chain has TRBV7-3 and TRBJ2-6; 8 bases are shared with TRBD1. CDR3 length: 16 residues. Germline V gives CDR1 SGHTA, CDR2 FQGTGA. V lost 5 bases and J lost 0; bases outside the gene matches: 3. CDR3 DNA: TGTGCCAGCAGCCCCCAGGGGGCCTCTGGGGCCAACGTCCTGACTTTC. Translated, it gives CASSPQGASGANVLTF.

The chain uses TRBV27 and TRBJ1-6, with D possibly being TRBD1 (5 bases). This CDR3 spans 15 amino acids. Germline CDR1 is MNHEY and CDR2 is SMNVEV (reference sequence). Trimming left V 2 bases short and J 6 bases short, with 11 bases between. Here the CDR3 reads CASSLRGTANSPLHF. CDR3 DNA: TGTGCCAGCAGTTTACGCGGGACGGCTAATTCACCCCTCCACTTT.

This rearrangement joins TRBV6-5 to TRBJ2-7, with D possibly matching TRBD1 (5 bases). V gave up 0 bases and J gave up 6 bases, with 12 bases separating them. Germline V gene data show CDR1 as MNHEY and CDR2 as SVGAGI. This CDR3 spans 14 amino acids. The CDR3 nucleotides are TGTGCCAGCAGTTACTCTGGCAGGGCGTCCGAGCAGTACTTC. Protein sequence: CASSYSGRASEQYF.

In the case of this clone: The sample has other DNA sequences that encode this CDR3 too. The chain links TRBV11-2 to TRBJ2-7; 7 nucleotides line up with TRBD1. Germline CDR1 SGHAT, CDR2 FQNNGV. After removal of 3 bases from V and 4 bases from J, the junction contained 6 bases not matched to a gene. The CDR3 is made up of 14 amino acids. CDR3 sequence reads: CASSFRTGDYEQYF. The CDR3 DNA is TGTGCCAGCAGCTTCCGGACAGGAGATTACGAGCAGTACTTC. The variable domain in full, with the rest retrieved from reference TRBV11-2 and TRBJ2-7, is EAGVAQSPRYKIIEKRQSVAFWCNPISGHATLYWYQQILGQGPKLLIQFQNNGVVDDSQLPKDRFSAERLKGVDSTLKIQPAKLEDSAVYLCASSFRTGDYEQYFGPGTRLTVT.

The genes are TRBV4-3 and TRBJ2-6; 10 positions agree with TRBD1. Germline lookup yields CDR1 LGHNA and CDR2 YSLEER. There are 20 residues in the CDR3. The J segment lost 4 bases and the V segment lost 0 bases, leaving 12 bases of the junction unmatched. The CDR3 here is CASSQDLRGQGNLGANVLTF. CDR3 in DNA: TGCGCCAGCAGCCAAGATCTTCGGGGACAGGGGAATTTGGGGGCCAACGTCCTGACTTTC.

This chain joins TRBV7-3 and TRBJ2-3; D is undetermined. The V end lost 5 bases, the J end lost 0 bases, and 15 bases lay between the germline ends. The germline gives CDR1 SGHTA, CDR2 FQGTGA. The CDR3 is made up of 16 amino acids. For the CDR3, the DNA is TGTGCCAGCAGCCCCCAACCTATTACTAGCACAGATACGCAGTATTTT. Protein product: CASSPQPITSTDTQYF.

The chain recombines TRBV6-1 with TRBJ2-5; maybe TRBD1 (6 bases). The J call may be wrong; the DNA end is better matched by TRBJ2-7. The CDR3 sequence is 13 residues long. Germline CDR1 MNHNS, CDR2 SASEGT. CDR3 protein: CASSEQGRYEQYF. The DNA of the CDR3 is TGTGCCAGCAGTGAACAGGGGCGGTACGAGCAGTACTTC.

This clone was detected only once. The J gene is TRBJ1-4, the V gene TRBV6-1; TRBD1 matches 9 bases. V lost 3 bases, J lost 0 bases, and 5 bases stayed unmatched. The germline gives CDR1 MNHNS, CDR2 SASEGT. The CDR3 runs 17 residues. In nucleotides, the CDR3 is TGTGCCAGCAGTGACGGACAGGGGAGGGCAACTAATGAAAAACTGTTTTTT. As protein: CASSDGQGRATNEKLFF.